The source of this TCR beta chain is a study of blood T cells in healthy people across ages. Study at large: Per every two T cells, about one barcoded beta molecule was captured by template switching. Overall study results and limits: Comparison with aged donors showed that long-lived donors had more naive CD4+ cells and higher diversity.

For this clonotype: As yet, its antigen is unknown.

PCR was performed a second time for 7 to 11 cycles using a sample-barcoded 5' primer and a J-beta primer mix. TCRdb reprocessed the 5' RACE reads with MiXCR, giving one entry per CDR3 protein. This sample carries around 1,800,000 distinct CDR3 sequences, about 39% of them seen once, and the ten largest clones take 23%. V trimming: 2 bases; J trimming: 7 bases; junction bases outside the gene matches: 13. CDR1 and CDR2 from the germline V gene are LGHNA and YSLEER. The CDR3 loop spans 17 amino acids. This chain joins TRBV4-3 and TRBJ2-1; 8 nucleotides match TRBD2. The source of this sequence is a human donor in good health. Sequencing was done on a sample of blood. The CDR3 loop is CASSQMGGTRGYNEQFF. The CDR3 bases are TGCGCCAGCAGCCAAATGGGCGGGACTAGGGGTTATAATGAGCAGTTCTTC.